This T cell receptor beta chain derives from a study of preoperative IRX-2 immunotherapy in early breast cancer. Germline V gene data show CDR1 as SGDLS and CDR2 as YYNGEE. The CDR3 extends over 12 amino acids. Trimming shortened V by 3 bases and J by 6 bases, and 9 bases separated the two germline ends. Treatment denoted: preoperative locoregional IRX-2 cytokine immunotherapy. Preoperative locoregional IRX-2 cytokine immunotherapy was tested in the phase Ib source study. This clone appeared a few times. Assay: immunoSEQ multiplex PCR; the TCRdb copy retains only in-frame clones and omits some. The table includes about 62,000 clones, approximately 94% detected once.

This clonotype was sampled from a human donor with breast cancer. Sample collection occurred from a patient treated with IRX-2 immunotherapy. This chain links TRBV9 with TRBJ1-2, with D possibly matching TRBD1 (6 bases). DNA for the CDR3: TGTGCCAGCAGCGGGTGGGGGCATGGCTACACCTTC. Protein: CASSGWGHGYTF.